The clone carrying this T cell receptor beta chain appeared a few times. The germline gives CDR1 DFQATT, CDR2 SNEGSKA (reference sequence). Unmatched junction bases numbered 10, after V lost 3 bases and J lost 10 bases. The CDR3 has 14 amino acids. A second roughly 6 to 11 cycle PCR used barcoded and J-beta primers. TCRdb re-derived calls from the 5' RACE reads in MiXCR, one entry per CDR3 protein. The sample lists roughly 1.5 million distinct CDR3 sequences; less than 45% were seen once. This record belongs to a study of blood T cells in healthy people across ages. The TCR was taken from a woman aged 18-35 years in good health. The sample taken for sequencing was blood. The V gene is TRBV20-1, the J gene TRBJ1-4, with TRBD1 matching 8 bases. CDR3 DNA: TGCAGTGCTAGGCCGGACCAGGGGGCGCGAAAACTGTTTTTT. This sequence encodes CSARPDQGARKLFF.